These 21 T cell receptor beta chains were all obtained from the same sample, sequenced in a study of identical twins. TCRdb itself ran the 5' RACE reads through MiXCR, one entry per CDR3 protein. This repertoire shows about 470,000 distinct CDR3 sequences, 20% to 25% found once; its top ten account for around 3%. These data are also associated with another study on T cells expressing NK-cell markers.

Sequencing used CD4+ T cells sorted from blood. The origin of the receptors is a woman under 30 in good health.

This clonotype occurred many times. The CDR3 reads CASSSLDSTFNEKLFF. CDR3 bases: TGTGCCAGCAGCTCCCTCGACAGCACCTTTAATGAAAAACTGTTTTTT. V gene TRBV5-6 combines with J gene TRBJ1-4; a weak D match, TRBD1 (5 bases). The V gene lost 3 bases and the J gene lost 4 bases, with 16 bases spanning the gap. This CDR3 has 16 residues. Germline V lookup: CDR1 SGHDT, CDR2 YYEEEE.

The CDR3 is CASSSPGQGSDTQYF. The CDR3 coding sequence is TGTGCCAGCAGTTCACCGGGACAGGGGTCAGATACGCAGTATTTT. The rearrangement links TRBV28 to TRBJ2-3, with 10 nucleotides matching TRBD1. V shed 4 bases and J 4 bases; nucleotides not matched to a gene: 5. This CDR3 has 15 residues. The V gene's germline CDR1 is MDHEN and CDR2 SYDVKM.

This clonotype was seen repeatedly, ten times or more. The junction does not match germline at one end; this may be a read error. The chain couples TRBV6-1 to TRBJ2-1; TRBD2 matches at 12 bases. Germline V gene data show CDR1 as MNHNS and CDR2 as SASEGT. The CDR3 runs 15 residues. CDR3 sequence reads: CASSEGLAGRNEQFF. CDR3 nucleotide sequence: TGTGCCAGCAGCGAAGGACTAGCGGGGAGAAATGAGCAGTTCTTC.

This clonotype was seen a few times. The V call is TRBV15, the J call TRBJ2-1; 14 nucleotides agree with TRBD2. Trimming removed 2 bases from V and 7 bases from J; junction bases left unmatched: 7. This CDR3 has 17 amino acids. CDR1 is LNHNV and CDR2 is YYDKDF in the germline V gene (reference sequence). Here the CDR3 reads CATSRPWTSGRRNEQFF. The DNA of the CDR3 is TGTGCCACCAGCAGACCTTGGACTAGCGGGAGGAGGAATGAGCAGTTCTTC.

This clonotype occurred a few times. The chain has TRBV29-1 and TRBJ2-4, with 9 positions matching TRBD2. The CDR3 extends over 13 amino acids. Trimming cost V 4 bases and J 6 bases; bases outside gene matches: 4. Germline CDR1 reads SQVTM; CDR2 reads ANQGSEA. CDR3 region: CSVAGLALNIQYF. CDR3 in DNA: TGCAGCGTTGCGGGACTAGCTTTAAACATTCAGTACTTC.

V gene TRBV2 combines with J gene TRBJ2-7; D is uncertain. Trimming removed 4 bases from V and 1 base from J, with 5 bases in between. The CDR3 consists of 12 residues. Germline V CDR1 and CDR2: SNHLY, FYNNEI. The CDR3 bases are TGTGCCAGCAGTGCCCAATCCTACGAGCAGTACTTC. It encodes CASSAQSYEQYF.

This clonotype was detected a few times. The V call is TRBV5-1, the J call TRBJ1-3; D might be TRBD1 (5 bases). This CDR3 contains 15 residues. From germline, CDR1 is SGHRS and CDR2 YFSETQ. V was pared by 7 bases and J by 3 bases, with 17 bases between. CDR3 sequence (DNA): TGCGCCAGCGGACCTGGGACGGTCGGTGGAAACACCATATATTTT. Amino acid sequence: CASGPGTVGGNTIYF. Full variable domain (remainder filled in from reference TRBV5-1 and TRBJ1-3): KAGVTQTPRYLIKTRGQQVTLSCSPISGHRSVSWYQQTPGQGLQFLFEYFSETQRNKGNFPGRFSGRQFSNSRSEMNVSTLELGDSALYLCASGPGTVGGNTIYFGEGSWLTVV.

The rearrangement joins TRBV11-2 to TRBJ2-4; D gene uncertain. V dropped 6 bases and J dropped 0 bases, with 6 bases sitting between them. This CDR3 contains 13 residues. In germline, CDR1 is SGHAT, CDR2 FQNNGV. CDR3 residues: CASRAVAKNIQYF. The DNA for the CDR3 is TGTGCCAGCAGGGCTGTAGCCAAAAACATTCAGTACTTC.

The chain couples TRBV3-1 to TRBJ2-7; D not resolved. The CDR3 runs 15 residues. The ends were cut back, 2 bases at V and 5 bases at J, with 16 bases in the middle. The germline V gene encodes CDR1 LGHDT and CDR2 YNNKEL (reference sequence). CDR3 protein: CASSQKRWYTNEQYF. CDR3 nucleotide sequence: TGTGCCAGCAGCCAAAAGAGATGGTATACCAACGAGCAGTACTTC.

This clonotype was seen a few times. V usage is TRBV6-2 or TRBV6-3 and J usage is TRBJ2-5; TRBD2 agrees at 10 bases. The V gene's germline CDR1 is MNHEY and CDR2 SVGEGT. The CDR3 sequence is 17 residues long. The J segment lost 5 bases and the V segment lost 2 bases, leaving 11 bases of the junction unmatched. CDR3 coding DNA: TGTGCCAGCAGTTACGTGGCTAGCGGGAGTTCACGTGAGACCCAGTACTTC. It encodes CASSYVASGSSRETQYF.

The chain combines TRBV12-3 or TRBV12-4 with TRBJ1-4, with D perhaps TRBD1 (5 bases). This CDR3 has 15 residues. V lost 3 bases to trimming and J lost 5 bases, with 13 bases between them. CDR3 protein: CASSFWERGNEKLFF. CDR3 bases: TGTGCCAGCAGTTTTTGGGAGAGGGGAAATGAAAAACTGTTTTTT.

The V and J genes are TRBV7-9 and TRBJ1-4, with no clear D. Per germline, CDR1 SEHNR and CDR2 FQNEAQ (reference sequence). V was shortened by 8 bases and J by 4 bases, with 8 bases between the two germline ends. The CDR3 has 12 residues. The CDR3 region is CASEAVNEKLFF. The CDR3, as DNA: TGTGCCAGCGAGGCGGTTAATGAAAAACTGTTTTTT.

In this sample, this clonotype turned up a few times. The chain carries TRBV10-3 and TRBJ2-7; D is undetermined. This CDR3 comprises 12 residues. Germline V gives CDR1 ENHRY, CDR2 SYGVKD. The ends were cut back, 1 base at V and 2 bases at J, with 3 bases in the middle. The CDR3 DNA follows: TGTGCCATCAGTGAGTTGCCCTACGAGCAGTACTTC. It translates to CAISELPYEQYF.

The chain has TRBV24-1 and TRBJ2-3; possible D gene TRBD1, 5 bases. Germline V CDR1 and CDR2: KGHDR, SFDVKD. The CDR3 runs to 13 residues. V lost 8 bases to trimming and J lost 0 bases, with 8 bases between them. DNA of the CDR3: TGTGCCACCATAGGGGCTAGCACAGATACGCAGTATTTT. It yields the protein CATIGASTDTQYF.

This clonotype appeared a few times. The chain employs TRBV7-2 and TRBJ2-3; 8 nucleotides agree with TRBD2. Per germline, CDR1 SGHTA and CDR2 FQGNSA. CDR3 length equals 15 residues. The J segment lost 7 bases and the V segment lost 0 bases, leaving 6 bases of the junction unmatched. The CDR3 reads CASSLARAGGNTQYF. CDR3 nucleotide sequence: TGTGCCAGCAGCTTAGCGCGGGCGGGAGGAAATACGCAGTATTTT.

This clonotype appeared a few times. The chain couples TRBV7-9 to TRBJ2-5; 7 positions match TRBD2. Germline V CDR1 and CDR2: SEHNR, FQNEAQ (reference sequence). With 0 bases clipped from V and 4 bases from J, the junction kept 5 bases outside the gene matches. The CDR3 length is 15 residues. This CDR3 reads CASSLAAGTLETQYF. In nucleotides, the CDR3 is TGTGCCAGCAGCTTAGCAGCGGGGACCTTAGAGACCCAGTACTTC.

This clonotype occurred a few times. The rearrangement joins TRBV19 to TRBJ2-1, with TRBD2 as a possible D gene (6 bases). The CDR3 is 14 residues long. Per the germline V gene, CDR1 is LNHDA and CDR2 is SQIVND (reference sequence). The V end lost 1 base, the J end lost 9 bases, and 13 bases lay between the germline ends. The chain's CDR3 is CASSIGGLASEQFF. For the CDR3, the DNA is TGTGCCAGTAGTATAGGCGGGCTAGCGAGTGAGCAGTTCTTC.

The chain employs TRBV4-2 and TRBJ2-6; D not resolved. V was shortened by 1 base and J by 4 bases, with 14 bases between the two germline ends. The CDR3 has 17 amino acids. The germline V gene encodes CDR1 LGHNA and CDR2 YNFKEQ. The CDR3, as DNA: TGTGCCAGCAGCCAAGGGGTATCTACACCCGGGGCCAACGTCCTGACTTTC. Protein sequence: CASSQGVSTPGANVLTF.

The chain uses TRBV4-2 and TRBJ2-2; 12 bases line up with TRBD2. The V segment lost 0 bases and the J segment 7 bases; nucleotides outside the gene matches: 9. CDR1 is LGHNA, CDR2 YNFKEQ, per germline. There are 18 residues in the CDR3. The CDR3 DNA sequence: TGTGCCAGCAGCCAAGATGTTGCTAGCGGGGGGGCTGGCGGGGAGCTGTTTTTT. Amino acid sequence: CASSQDVASGGAGGELFF.

This clonotype was observed at least ten times. The chain recombines TRBV20-1 with TRBJ2-7; no reliable D call. This CDR3 contains 10 residues. Germline assignment: CDR1 DFQATT and CDR2 SNEGSKA (reference sequence). V lost 5 bases to trimming and J lost 3 bases, with 5 bases between them. The CDR3 region is CSAFYYEQYF. CDR3 sequence (DNA): TGCAGTGCTTTTTACTACGAGCAGTACTTC.

The chain is built from TRBV30 and TRBJ2-7; D is ambiguous. Trimming cost V 2 bases and J 4 bases, with 6 bases left between them. Germline V gene sequence: CDR1 GTSNPN, CDR2 SVGIG (reference sequence). The CDR3 has 11 residues. CDR3 DNA: TGTGCCTGGAGTTCAGAGTACGAGCAGTACTTC. This translates into CAWSSEYEQYF.